The T cell receptor beta chain described here comes from a study of CXCR3-negative and CXCR3-positive naive CD8 T cells. Whole-study context: Some 150 million TRB reads were obtained in total, which works out to about 1.5 +/- 0.3 million per library. Broader study findings: The study found more hydrophobic TRB CDR3s in CXCR3-positive naive cells than in CXCR3-negative naive cells. CXCR3 expression dropped partially after cryopreservation, and most assays relied on fresh PBMCs. Diversity ran similarly high across both naive subsets but far lower in memory CD8+ cells.

This CDR3 comprises 13 residues. CDR1 SQVTM and CDR2 ANQGSEA come from the germline V gene. Libraries were UMI-labeled 5' RACE TRB cDNA. After re-calling the 5' RACE reads, TCRdb lists one entry per CDR3 protein, DNA absent. The sample's table shows around 160,000 distinct CDR3 sequences. A word on this clonotype: Its antigen is not known.

CD45RO-CCR7+CD27+CD95- characterized naive CD8+ T cells. The rearrangement uses TRBV29-1 and TRBJ2-1; TCRdb picks TRBD1, but there is no DNA to check that call. This receptor was identified in a human donor in good health. Some clones in this sample may be carry-over from other donors' samples. The sample was naive CXCR3+ CD8+ T cells from blood. Subset indicated: CD45RO-CCR7+CD27+CD95- naive CD8+ T cells expressing CXCR3 (TNR3+). CDR3 sequence: CSAEGGPVNEQFF.